This record covers a single T cell receptor (beta chain). Its cognate antigen is unknown. This entry belongs to a study of Graves' ophthalmopathy and Graves' hyperthyroidism. Researchers took RNA transcripts and amplified TCR beta CDR3 regions from them. HTBI-primed RT-PCR formed the first round, and a multiplex PCR formed the second. Each CDR3 protein gets one entry after TCRdb re-called the multiplex PCR reads with MiXCR. The sample lists 170,000 or so distinct CDR3 sequences, more than 30% seen once, with roughly 5.2% in the top ten. Ophthalmopathy donors' eye disease showed moderate-to-severe activity, CAS of at least 3, NOSPECS of at least 4 and duration under 3 months. Study findings and constraints: In separating ophthalmopathy from stable hyperthyroidism, a 13-signature model achieved 85% to 90% sensitivity and approximately 81% specificity.

The specimen sequenced was peripheral blood. The TCR was taken from a woman aged 40 to 50 with Graves' ophthalmopathy.

The CDR3 region is CASSRDHGGYGYTF. DNA for the CDR3: TGTGCCAGCAGTCGGGACCATGGGGGCTATGGCTACACCTTC. This sequence joins TRBV7-2 and TRBJ1-2, with D maybe TRBD1 (5 bases). V was clipped by 6 bases and J by 4 bases, with 15 bases between them. The CDR3 length is 14 residues. Germline V gene sequence: CDR1 SGHTA, CDR2 FQGNSA.